Below are 5 T cell receptor beta chains sequenced from a single sample in a study of T cells in Graves' hyperthyroidism and ophthalmopathy. RNA transcripts were the template for amplifying TCR beta CDR3 regions. Using the HTBI primer set, a first-round RT-PCR was run on the TCR CDR3. MiXCR, applied by TCRdb to the multiplex PCR reads, yields one record per CDR3 protein. The profile covers 300,000 to 350,000 distinct CDR3 sequences, with 15% to 20% appearing a single time and roughly 16% taken by the ten largest. Sequenced input: blood. The receptors were sampled from a woman between 40 and 50 years old with Graves' ophthalmopathy.

This clonotype was counted a few times. This chain joins TRBV4-2 and TRBJ1-5, with D possibly matching TRBD1 (6 bases). The length of the CDR3 is 16 residues. Trimming removed 0 bases from V and 3 bases from J, with 12 bases in between. Germline CDR1 LGHNA, CDR2 YNFKEQ. The CDR3 loop reads CASSQDQRGNNQPQHF. The CDR3 coding sequence is TGTGCCAGCAGCCAAGATCAAAGGGGGAACAATCAGCCCCAGCATTTT.

This clonotype was seen ten or more times. The CDR3 protein is CASSVTQGVGYTF. The CDR3 nucleotides read TGTGCCAGCAGTGTAACACAGGGGGTTGGCTACACCTTC. This chain links TRBV12-3 or TRBV12-4 with TRBJ1-2; TRBD1 aligns across 8 bases. Trimming cost V 5 bases and J 7 bases; bases outside gene matches: 6. This CDR3 region has 13 residues.

This clonotype was seen many times. The genes are TRBV10-1 and TRBJ1-1; 11 nucleotides line up with TRBD1. The CDR3 loop spans 18 amino acids. The germline gives CDR1 WNHNN, CDR2 SYGVQD (reference sequence). Unmatched junction bases numbered 12, after V lost 3 bases and J lost 3 bases. The CDR3 DNA reads as TGCGCCAGCAGTGACCCCCGGGACAGGGGGTCCGGCGACACTGAAGCTTTCTTT. Its translation is CASSDPRDRGSGDTEAFF.

This clonotype was detected ten times or more. The chain recombines TRBV2 with TRBJ2-5; possibly TRBD1 for D (5 bases). Trimming removed 4 bases from V and 4 bases from J, with 10 bases in between. The CDR3 has 13 residues. From germline, CDR1 is SNHLY and CDR2 FYNNEI. This chain's CDR3 is CASSVPGPETQYF. Here the CDR3 DNA reads TGTGCCAGCAGTGTGCCAGGGCCAGAGACCCAGTACTTC.

Remarks on this clonotype: A much more abundant neighbour one base away suggests this may be a read error. Given the absence of the conserved phenylalanine or tryptophan at the CDR3 end, a read error is likely. The chain couples TRBV7-2 to TRBJ2-7; 10 positions agree with TRBD1. The CDR3 covers 13 residues. Germline CDR1 SGHTA, CDR2 FQGNSA. The J segment lost 4 bases and the V segment lost 8 bases, leaving 5 bases of the junction unmatched. CDR3 residues: CASLRDRGYEQYS. DNA of the CDR3: TGTGCCAGCCTCCGGGACAGGGGTTACGAGCAGTACTCC.